This TCR beta chain was captured in a study of T cells in localized non-small cell lung cancer. Findings of the study overall: Because sequencing included only one region (of the tumor), heterogeneity remains possible. Blood T cell density predicted longer survival; adjacent-lung clonality, shorter. Median detection of top 100 tumor clones in adjacent lung was 57 clones. The highest T cell clonality was in uninvolved adjacent lung, above tumor.

Libraries were prepared by immunoSEQ multiplex PCR; TCRdb keeps only in-frame clonotypes and omits some of them. The sample lists about 9,200 clones, just under 90% occurring once. With regard to this clone: The antigen remains undetermined.

The source is a female donor older than 55 with stage II squamous cell lung carcinoma. The sequences come from peripheral blood, collected before any cancer treatment.

CDR3 coding DNA: TGTGCCAGCTCACCGGTAACAGAGCCTAATGAAAAACTGTTTTTT. Its translation is CASSPVTEPNEKLFF. The rearrangement links TRBV18 to TRBJ1-4; D gene unclear. The V end lost 3 bases, the J end lost 3 bases, and 11 bases lay between the germline ends. In germline, CDR1 is KGHSH, CDR2 LQKENI. The CDR3 length is 15 residues.